This entry lists 2 T cell receptor beta chains sequenced from one sample in a study of regulatory T cells in long-lasting Graves disease. Documented time point: newly diagnosed GD, antithyroid drugs for less than 3 months. The TCR library was made from RNA that had been extracted from PBMCs in TRIzol. Arm-PCR of CDR3 regions and iRepertoire HTBI primers were used to build TCR beta libraries. TCRdb re-analysed the multiplex PCR reads in MiXCR, keeping a single row per CDR3 protein. Seen here are approximately 350,000 distinct CDR3 sequences, approximately 10% observed once, and the top ten hold approximately 17%. These same data were also listed under a study on T cells in Graves' hyperthyroidism and ophthalmopathy.

Sequencing used peripheral blood mononuclear cells (PBMCs), obtained at new diagnosis, from a patient treated with antithyroid drugs. These receptors were obtained from a woman aged 18 to 35 with Graves disease.

This clonotype was detected ten times or more. The chain is built from TRBV7-2 and TRBJ2-3; 7 nucleotides line up with TRBD2. Germline loops: CDR1 SGHTA, CDR2 FQGNSA. The CDR3 covers 18 residues. The V gene end was trimmed by 4 bases and the J gene end by 2 bases; junction bases not matched to a gene: 15. This CDR3 is CASSSKGEGWGLTDTQYF. Written as DNA, the CDR3 is TGTGCCAGCAGCTCAAAAGGGGAGGGCTGGGGCCTCACAGATACGCAGTATTTT.

The rearrangement joins TRBV5-1 to TRBJ2-7; 8 bases are a match to TRBD1. CDR1 SGHRS and CDR2 YFSETQ come from the germline V gene. J was trimmed by 7 bases and V by 0 bases; bases with no gene match: 6. This CDR3 contains 14 residues. The CDR3 sequence is CASSLGQGTGEQYV. CDR3 coding DNA: TGCGCCAGCAGCTTGGGACAGGGGACGGGGGAGCAGTACGTC.